The 28 T cell receptor beta chains below all came from one sample that was sequenced in a study of blood T cell repertoires in COVID-19. Produced via immunoSEQ multiplex PCR; TCRdb's table is partial and in-frame only. Of 100,000 to 150,000 clones listed, over 75% were seen once; the top ten hold approximately 18%. Material: peripheral blood. The receptor source for this set is a man in his thirties or forties with COVID-19, enrolled during active disease.

This clone has just a few counts. The V gene is TRBV7-9, the J gene TRBJ1-6, with TRBD1 identical over 10 bases. Per the germline V gene, CDR1 is SEHNR and CDR2 is FQNEAQ (reference sequence). J gave up 6 bases and V 4 bases, and 15 bases lay outside the gene matches. The CDR3 is 19 amino acids. The CDR3: CASSSLTGTGVDSNSPLHF. CDR3 bases: TGTGCCAGCAGCTCACTAACCGGGACAGGGGTTGATAGTAATTCACCCCTCCACTTT.

V and J are TRBV11-2 and TRBJ2-7, with 9 bases matching TRBD2. Germline trimming cut 5 bases from V and 3 bases from J; bases unmatched to any gene: 8. This CDR3 comprises 15 residues. The germline CDR1 and CDR2 sequences are SGHAT and FQNNGV. The CDR3 DNA reads TGTGCCAGCAGCGTAGCGGGGGTCTCAAGCTACGAGCAGTACTTC. Translation: CASSVAGVSSYEQYF.

This clone has only one observation. The gene calls are TRBV6-4 and TRBJ2-1; a weak D match, TRBD1 (5 bases). V shed 3 bases and J shed 5 bases, with 20 bases lying between them. Germline values: CDR1 MRHNA, CDR2 SNTAGT. CDR3 length: 17 amino acids. CDR3 sequence: CASSDPGHSNPNNEQFF. DNA for the CDR3: TGTGCCAGCAGTGATCCAGGGCACTCAAACCCTAACAATGAGCAGTTCTTC.

This chain uses TRBV11-2 with TRBJ1-3, with a weak D call TRBD1 (5 bases). Germline V lookup: CDR1 SGHAT, CDR2 FQNNGV. This CDR3 contains 17 residues. Between the trimmed V and J ends, which lost 0 bases and 4 bases, there was a span of 16 bases. CDR3 sequence: CASSLDQVRVSGNTIYF. The CDR3 nucleotides read TGTGCCAGCAGCTTAGATCAAGTCAGGGTGTCCGGAAACACCATATATTTT.

The V gene is TRBV5-1, the J gene TRBJ1-4; no clear D gene. Germline V gene sequence: CDR1 SGHRS, CDR2 YFSETQ. The germline V and J ends were trimmed by 0 bases and 0 bases, with 6 bases remaining between them. The CDR3 loop spans 15 amino acids. The CDR3 bases are TGCGCCAGCAGCTTGGGGCGGACAACTAATGAAAAACTGTTTTTT. Its translation is CASSLGRTTNEKLFF.

The CDR3 is CASSLTSGTRSYEQYF. CDR3 DNA: TGTGCCAGCAGCTTAACTAGCGGAACCCGCTCCTACGAGCAGTACTTC. V is TRBV5-6 and J is TRBJ2-7; 8 positions agree with TRBD2. This CDR3 contains 16 residues. With V trimmed by 2 bases and J by 0 bases, 7 bases remained unmatched. The germline gives CDR1 SGHDT, CDR2 YYEEEE.

This chain uses TRBV27 with TRBJ1-1; D not resolved. The germline gives CDR1 MNHEY, CDR2 SMNVEV (reference sequence). Trimming took off 3 bases at V and 2 bases at J, with 13 bases between the two ends. The CDR3 has 15 amino acids. The CDR3 loop is CASSLFGSLNTEAFF. The CDR3 nucleotides read TGTGCCAGCAGTTTGTTCGGGTCGCTAAACACTGAAGCTTTCTTT.

This clone was picked up a small number of times. V is TRBV12-3 or TRBV12-4 and J is TRBJ2-3; D gene uncertain. The CDR3 totals 12 residues. Trimming took off 0 bases at V and 6 bases at J, with 4 bases between the two ends. CDR3 nucleotides: TGTGCCAGCAGTTTAGCCCTGGATACGCAGTATTTT. Protein product: CASSLALDTQYF.

The V gene is TRBV5-5, the J gene TRBJ1-2; D not resolved. The CDR3 has 13 amino acids. With 1 base removed from V and 6 bases from J, the gap between germline ends came to 10 bases. From germline, CDR1 is SGHKS and CDR2 YYEKEE (reference sequence). The CDR3 nucleotides are TGTGCCAGCAGCTTGAGGCTAGCGGATGGCTACACCTTC. The encoded protein is CASSLRLADGYTF.

V gene TRBV27 combines with J gene TRBJ1-1; 12 positions agree with TRBD1. Looked up from germline, CDR1 is MNHEY and CDR2 is SMNVEV (reference sequence). The CDR3 is 18 amino acids. V was clipped by 0 bases and J by 4 bases; unmatched bases: 9. CDR3 loop: CASSLSGQGAAVGTEAFF. CDR3 sequence (DNA): TGTGCCAGCAGTTTATCGGGACAGGGGGCGGCGGTGGGCACTGAAGCTTTCTTT.

This clone is a singleton in its sample. V gene TRBV10-3 combines with J gene TRBJ2-3, with 16 positions matching TRBD2. The CDR3 runs 18 residues. V lost 0 bases, J lost 5 bases, and 5 bases stayed unmatched. The germline V gene has CDR1 ENHRY and CDR2 SYGVKD. CDR3 in amino acids: CAISESGTSGGAKDTQYF. The CDR3 nucleotides are TGTGCCATCAGTGAGTCGGGGACTAGCGGGGGGGCCAAAGATACGCAGTATTTT.

This clone was found once. This chain links TRBV15 with TRBJ2-3; tentative D call: TRBD2 (7 bases). V was trimmed by 0 bases and J by 2 bases, leaving 18 bases between them. This CDR3 has 18 residues. The germline V gene has CDR1 LNHNV and CDR2 YYDKDF (reference sequence). For the CDR3, the DNA is TGTGCCACCAGCAGAGAAGGTGGGGGGGCCGGACCCACAGATACGCAGTATTTT. Encoded protein: CATSREGGGAGPTDTQYF. The full variable domain, rest sourced from reference TRBV15 and TRBJ2-3, is DAMVIQNPRYQVTQFGKPVTLSCSQTLNHNVMYWYQQKSSQAPKLLFHYYDKDFNNEADTPDNFQSRRPNTSFCFLDIRSPGLGDTAMYLCATSREGGGAGPTDTQYFGPGTRLTVL.

The rearrangement joins TRBV7-2 to TRBJ1-6, with 10 bases identical to TRBD1. J was trimmed by 9 bases and V by 7 bases; bases with no gene match: 3. In germline, CDR1 is SGHTA, CDR2 FQGNSA. This CDR3 spans 13 amino acids. The CDR3 sequence is CASIRDRGSPLHF. For the CDR3, the DNA is TGTGCCAGCATCAGGGACAGGGGTTCACCCCTCCACTTT.

The chain combines TRBV28 with TRBJ1-5; D uncertain. The CDR3 sequence is 16 residues long. The germline V and J ends were trimmed by 3 bases and 2 bases, with 14 bases remaining between them. CDR1 and CDR2 from the germline V gene are MDHEN and SYDVKM. This CDR3 reads CASSFSPGSRNQPQHF. The CDR3 nucleotides read TGTGCCAGCAGTTTTAGCCCGGGATCGCGCAATCAGCCCCAGCATTTT.

This rearrangement joins TRBV4-1 to TRBJ2-3, with D possibly TRBD1 on 5 matching bases. Per germline, CDR1 MGHRA and CDR2 YSYEKL. This CDR3 comprises 14 residues. Between the trimmed V and J ends, which lost 1 base and 5 bases, there was a span of 10 bases. The CDR3 region has the DNA TGCGCCAGCAGCCAAGGTGTGGGGCGAGATACGCAGTATTTT. Protein sequence: CASSQGVGRDTQYF.

This clone was detected only a few times. This chain joins TRBV11-3 and TRBJ2-2; D is unclear. The CDR3 runs to 15 residues. Per the germline V gene, CDR1 is SGHNT and CDR2 is YENEEA. With 5 bases removed from V and 4 bases from J, the gap between germline ends came to 14 bases. The CDR3 nucleotides are TGTGCCAGCAGCCGATCCAGTGGTCTCACCGGGGAGCTGTTTTTT. It yields the protein CASSRSSGLTGELFF.

The chain employs TRBV10-1 and TRBJ2-1; D might be TRBD2 (6 bases). This CDR3 is built from 15 residues. V was trimmed by 3 bases and J by 4 bases, leaving 13 bases between them. Germline V gene data show CDR1 as WNHNN and CDR2 as SYGVQD (reference sequence). The CDR3 loop is CASSDQRARYNEQFF. Here the CDR3 DNA reads TGCGCCAGCAGTGACCAGCGGGCGAGGTACAATGAGCAGTTCTTC.

About this clone itself: Other DNA sequences from this sample encode an identical CDR3 as well. This chain connects TRBV6-5 to TRBJ1-2; D is perhaps TRBD1 (6 bases). The CDR3 runs to 12 residues. Trimming removed 6 bases at V and 5 bases at J, with 10 bases between. The germline CDR1 and CDR2 sequences are MNHEY and SVGAGI. In DNA form, the CDR3 reads TGTGCCAGCAGCCCCCAGGGGTATGGCTACACCTTC. Translation: CASSPQGYGYTF.

Only a few counts were recorded for this clone. The V gene is TRBV19, the J gene TRBJ1-2; 7 nucleotides agree with TRBD1. Germline CDR1 LNHDA, CDR2 SQIVND (reference sequence). The junction had 9 bases not matched to a gene; V was cut back by 1 base and J by 10 bases. This CDR3 has 14 amino acids. CDR3 protein: CASSIARGGEDYTF. The CDR3 nucleotides read TGTGCCAGTAGTATAGCACGAGGGGGCGAGGACTACACCTTC.

The chain is built from TRBV19 and TRBJ2-7, with TRBD1 as a possible D gene (6 bases). The length of the CDR3 is 16 residues. In germline, CDR1 is LNHDA, CDR2 SQIVND (reference sequence). V shed 5 bases and J shed 4 bases, with 21 bases lying between them. CDR3 sequence reads: CASSPGSGRRGYEQYF. The CDR3 DNA sequence: TGTGCCAGTAGTCCCGGGTCCGGTCGCAGGGGTTACGAGCAGTACTTC.

This rearrangement joins TRBV28 to TRBJ1-2; 8 nucleotides match TRBD1. The germline V gene has CDR1 MDHEN and CDR2 SYDVKM. The CDR3 spans 14 residues. The V gene end was trimmed by 8 bases and the J gene end by 6 bases; junction bases not matched to a gene: 11. The CDR3 bases are TGTGCCAGCTGGAGGCAGGGGGCGTTTAATGGCTACACCTTC. Translating gives CASWRQGAFNGYTF.

The rearrangement uses TRBV6-5 and TRBJ1-5; no firm D call. The CDR3 is 14 amino acids. V was pared by 0 bases and J by 6 bases, with 9 bases between. The germline CDR1 and CDR2 sequences are MNHEY and SVGAGI. The CDR3 protein is CASSYSGFSQPQHF. In nucleotides, the CDR3 is TGTGCCAGCAGTTACTCCGGTTTTAGTCAGCCCCAGCATTTT.

The V call is TRBV5-1, the J call TRBJ2-1; 7 bases are a match to TRBD1. V lost 5 bases to trimming and J lost 9 bases; unmatched junction nucleotides: 14. Germline assignment: CDR1 SGHRS and CDR2 YFSETQ. The CDR3 consists of 15 residues. In DNA form, the CDR3 reads TGCGCCAGCAGGGACAGGAGGCGAAATCCGAGTGAGCAGTTCTTC. Its protein is CASRDRRRNPSEQFF.

This clone was found many times. The gene calls are TRBV2 and TRBJ2-7, with 8 nucleotides matching TRBD1. This CDR3 has 15 amino acids. V was pared by 5 bases and J by 0 bases, with 6 bases of the junction left unmatched. Germline CDR1 and CDR2: SNHLY and FYNNEI. Here the CDR3 DNA reads TGTGCCAGCAGTCGAGGACAGGGCCCCTCCTACGAGCAGTACTTC. The encoded protein is CASSRGQGPSYEQYF.

The chain uses TRBV11-3 and TRBJ2-1; no reliable D call. Looked up from germline, CDR1 is SGHNT and CDR2 is YENEEA. This CDR3 region has 13 residues. The V gene lost 5 bases and the J gene lost 3 bases, with 8 bases spanning the gap. Here the CDR3 reads CASSPPYYNEQFF. The DNA for the CDR3 is TGTGCCAGCAGCCCTCCCTACTACAATGAGCAGTTCTTC.

This chain links TRBV5-1 with TRBJ2-7; possible D gene TRBD2, 6 bases. Trimming shortened V by 5 bases and J by 0 bases, and 9 bases separated the two germline ends. Germline assignment: CDR1 SGHRS and CDR2 YFSETQ. This CDR3 has 13 amino acids. CDR3 region: CASREGSSYEQYF. The CDR3 nucleotides are TGCGCCAGCAGGGAGGGGAGCTCCTACGAGCAGTACTTC.

V gene TRBV11-3 combines with J gene TRBJ2-7; no firm D call. V was clipped by 5 bases and J by 3 bases, with 8 bases between them. Germline CDR1 SGHNT, CDR2 YENEEA. The CDR3 spans 12 residues. Written as DNA, the CDR3 is TGTGCCAGCAGCCCAAGCTTCTACGAGCAGTACTTC. It specifies CASSPSFYEQYF.

This clone was seen just once. The rearrangement links TRBV7-9 to TRBJ1-1; no definite D call. The CDR3 extends over 12 amino acids. Trimming removed 4 bases at V and 3 bases at J, with 6 bases between. CDR1 SEHNR and CDR2 FQNEAQ come from the germline V gene (reference sequence). CDR3 sequence: CASSYYDTEAFF. CDR3 DNA: TGTGCCAGCAGCTACTATGACACTGAAGCTTTCTTT.